These 24 T cell receptor beta chains originate from one sample sequenced in a study of blood T cell repertoires in COVID-19. The data were produced by immunoSEQ multiplex PCR, yet TCRdb's version contains in-frame clones alone and is incomplete. The table lists 100,000 to 150,000 clones, roughly 90% of them singletons. The sample taken for sequencing was PBMCs or T cells enriched from blood (not recorded which). All receptors come from a woman aged 45-65 years who had recovered from COVID-19.

This clone was detected only a few times. The chain employs TRBV5-4 and TRBJ1-6, with a weak D call TRBD1 (5 bases). CDR1 is SGHNT and CDR2 is YYREEE in the germline V gene (reference sequence). The CDR3 extends over 17 amino acids. Deletions cut 0 bases from V and 7 bases from J, with 17 bases between. CDR3 sequence reads: CASSLASLQGRNSPLHF. CDR3 in DNA: TGTGCCAGCAGCTTGGCGAGCCTCCAGGGTCGGAATTCACCCCTCCACTTT. Drawing the rest from reference TRBV5-4 and TRBJ1-6, the complete variable domain is ETGVTQSPTHLIKTRGQQVTLRCSSQSGHNTVSWYQQALGQGPQFIFQYYREEENGRGNFPPRFSGLQFPNYSSELNVNALELDDSALYLCASSLASLQGRNSPLHFGNGTRLTVT.

The V call is TRBV7-2, the J call TRBJ1-1; D gene uncertain. Trimming removed 1 base from V and 3 bases from J, with 9 bases in between. CDR1 and CDR2 (germline): SGHTA, FQGNSA. CDR3 length: 14 residues. The CDR3 spells CASSLVSGDTEAFF. The CDR3 DNA is TGTGCCAGCAGCTTAGTATCGGGAGACACTGAAGCTTTCTTT.

The chain carries TRBV11-3 and TRBJ2-3; no clear D. CDR1 is SGHNT, CDR2 YENEEA, per germline. V was cut by 1 base and J by 3 bases, with 8 bases left in between. The CDR3 extends over 14 amino acids. The CDR3: CASSLGYGTDTQYF. DNA for the CDR3: TGTGCCAGCAGCTTAGGCTACGGGACAGATACGCAGTATTTT.

This chain connects TRBV6-5 to TRBJ2-7; the D gene is possibly TRBD1 (6 bases). The CDR3 covers 16 residues. Germline CDR1 and CDR2: MNHEY and SVGAGI. The V gene lost 2 bases and the J gene lost 7 bases, with 21 bases spanning the gap. In nucleotides, the CDR3 is TGTGCCAGCAGTTACGAACCGGGACAAGGTGCTATAGAGCAGTACTTC. Its protein is CASSYEPGQGAIEQYF.

The gene calls are TRBV6-7 and TRBJ2-1, with D perhaps matching TRBD1 (6 bases). Being an ORF, TRBV6-7 has a function that is uncertain. Trimming shortened V by 6 bases and J by 4 bases, and 16 bases separated the two germline ends. The CDR3 is made up of 15 amino acids. This CDR3 reads CASRTGTTSYNEQFF. In nucleotides, the CDR3 is TGTGCCAGCAGGACCGGGACAACATCTTACAATGAGCAGTTCTTC.

The CDR3 DNA follows: TGTGCCAGCAGTTCTCTAGCGGGGGGGACAGATACGCAGTATTTT. The encoded protein is CASSSLAGGTDTQYF. V usage is TRBV28 and J usage is TRBJ2-3; 12 bases are a match to TRBD2. Germline V gene lookup returns CDR1 MDHEN and CDR2 SYDVKM. This CDR3 is built from 15 residues. The trim removed 4 bases at V and 3 bases at J, leaving 2 bases unmatched.

The chain carries TRBV6-4 and TRBJ2-3, with 10 bases that match TRBD2. Germline V gene data show CDR1 as MRHNA and CDR2 as SNTAGT. The trim removed 6 bases at V and 1 base at J, leaving 1 base unmatched. This CDR3 is built from 14 residues. As DNA, the CDR3 is TGTGCCAGCAGCCTAGCGGGGGGCACAGATACGCAGTATTTT. Residues: CASSLAGGTDTQYF.

The chain carries TRBV29-1 and TRBJ2-1, with a possible D match to TRBD2 (6 bases). CDR3 length: 14 amino acids. V gave up 4 bases and J gave up 7 bases, with 17 bases separating them. Germline V CDR1 and CDR2: SQVTM, ANQGSEA. CDR3 region: CSVVEGNRGNEQFF. CDR3 DNA: TGCAGCGTTGTGGAGGGGAATCGGGGAAATGAGCAGTTCTTC.

The chain combines TRBV7-8 with TRBJ1-1; 7 bases are shared with TRBD1. The CDR3 is 15 amino acids. Germline CDR1 reads SGHVS; CDR2 reads FQNEAQ. The J segment lost 2 bases and the V segment lost 3 bases, leaving 6 bases of the junction unmatched. In DNA, the CDR3 is TGTGCCAGCAGCTTGGTGGACAGGCCAAACACTGAAGCTTTCTTT. Translating it yields CASSLVDRPNTEAFF.

V usage is TRBV4-1 and J usage is TRBJ1-1; no definite D call. V was pared by 5 bases and J by 1 base, with 11 bases between. CDR3 length equals 14 residues. Germline loops: CDR1 MGHRA, CDR2 YSYEKL. The CDR3 DNA sequence: TGCGCCAGCAGCAAGCTTCCGGGGAACACTGAAGCTTTCTTT. Encoded protein: CASSKLPGNTEAFF.

This chain connects TRBV4-1 to TRBJ1-5, with TRBD1 identical over 8 bases. CDR3 size: 15 residues. Germline CDR1 MGHRA, CDR2 YSYEKL. J was trimmed by 7 bases and V by 3 bases; bases with no gene match: 8. Here the CDR3 reads CASSHFLTGEQPQHF. CDR3 sequence (DNA): TGCGCCAGCAGCCATTTTCTGACAGGGGAACAGCCCCAGCATTTT.

V gene TRBV30 combines with J gene TRBJ1-2; D gene uncertain. There are 13 residues in the CDR3. Germline V lookup: CDR1 GTSNPN, CDR2 SVGIG (reference sequence). Trimming stripped 0 bases from V and 1 base from J, with 6 bases between. The CDR3 loop is CAWSVSGNYGYTF. CDR3 nucleotides: TGTGCCTGGAGTGTGAGCGGTAACTATGGCTACACCTTC.

The chain links TRBV5-8 to TRBJ1-1; TRBD1 matches 12 bases. Germline V gene sequence: CDR1 SGHTS, CDR2 YDEGEE. The CDR3 contains 15 residues. V was pared by 4 bases and J by 7 bases, with 8 bases of the junction left unmatched. CDR3 DNA sequence: TGTGCCAGCAGCGAGCCGGGACAGGGGGCGGGTGAAGCTTTCTTT. Protein product: CASSEPGQGAGEAFF.

The V and J genes are TRBV3-1 (or the pseudogene TRBV3-2) and TRBJ2-4; D unclear. Trimming removed 1 base at V and 0 bases at J, with 10 bases between. The germline CDR1 and CDR2 sequences are LGHDT and YNNKEL (reference sequence). The CDR3 sequence is 16 residues long. CDR3 coding DNA: TGTGCCAGCAGCCAAGGCGGCCGCCTAGCCAAAAACATTCAGTACTTC. Protein sequence: CASSQGGRLAKNIQYF.

J is TRBJ1-5 and V is TRBV19, with no clear D. With 1 base removed from V and 6 bases from J, the gap between germline ends came to 16 bases. Germline V gene sequence: CDR1 LNHDA, CDR2 SQIVND (reference sequence). The CDR3 spans 16 residues. CDR3 sequence: CASSIGGGSLGQPQHF. CDR3 sequence (DNA): TGTGCCAGTAGTATAGGGGGAGGGAGTTTAGGTCAGCCCCAGCATTTT.

The chain joins TRBV5-4 to TRBJ2-7, with D perhaps matching TRBD1 (5 bases). This CDR3 spans 14 amino acids. V shed 4 bases and J shed 5 bases, with 16 bases lying between them. Germline loops: CDR1 SGHNT, CDR2 YYREEE (reference sequence). This CDR3 is CASSHTGPRDEQYF. Written as DNA, the CDR3 is TGTGCCAGCAGCCACACAGGCCCTCGCGACGAGCAGTACTTC.

The chain combines TRBV10-3 with TRBJ1-2; D is unresolved. Germline V gene data show CDR1 as ENHRY and CDR2 as SYGVKD. V was pared by 0 bases and J by 4 bases, with 12 bases between. This CDR3 is built from 15 residues. This CDR3 is CAISESWPSPYGYTF. CDR3 DNA sequence: TGTGCCATCAGTGAGTCTTGGCCATCTCCCTATGGCTACACCTTC.

This rearrangement joins TRBV10-1 to TRBJ2-2; D remains ambiguous. Germline assignment: CDR1 WNHNN and CDR2 SYGVQD (reference sequence). CDR3 size: 14 residues. The V gene lost 8 bases and the J gene lost 0 bases, with 10 bases spanning the gap. Here the CDR3 DNA reads TGCGCCAGCCCATCAACTTCGAACACCGGGGAGCTGTTTTTT. It specifies CASPSTSNTGELFF.

This clone was seen more than once but under ten times. The chain joins TRBV7-8 to TRBJ2-7, with 10 nucleotides matching TRBD2. This CDR3 has 15 amino acids. CDR1 and CDR2 (germline): SGHVS, FQNEAQ. Trimming removed 5 bases from V and 2 bases from J; junction bases left unmatched: 6. The CDR3 DNA sequence: TGTGCCAGCAGCCCCTTAAGCGGGGGGGCCTACGAGCAGTACTTC. This gives the protein CASSPLSGGAYEQYF.

The table lists this clone with a count of one. The V gene is TRBV7-8, the J gene TRBJ1-2, with TRBD1 identical over 11 bases. The CDR3 is 16 residues long. Looked up from germline, CDR1 is SGHVS and CDR2 is FQNEAQ. Trimming cost V 1 base and J 8 bases; bases outside gene matches: 9. The CDR3 sequence: CASSLGTGQGGRGYTF. For the CDR3, the DNA is TGTGCCAGCAGCTTAGGAACGGGACAGGGGGGAAGGGGCTACACCTTC.

J is TRBJ2-3 and V is TRBV5-1; the match to TRBD2 covers 12 bases. J lost 6 bases, V lost 3 bases, and 5 bases had no gene match. In germline, CDR1 is SGHRS, CDR2 YFSETQ. The CDR3 loop spans 15 amino acids. The CDR3 coding sequence is TGCGCCAGCAGCTGGGCTAGCGGGGGGGCTGATACGCAGTATTTT. It encodes CASSWASGGADTQYF.

This rearrangement joins TRBV5-1 to TRBJ2-7; no definite D call. CDR3 length equals 13 residues. The V and J ends lost 4 bases and 0 bases respectively, with 8 bases between them. The germline V gene has CDR1 SGHRS and CDR2 YFSETQ. As DNA, the CDR3 is TGCGCCAGCAGCATTGGAGCCTCCTACGAGCAGTACTTC. Protein sequence: CASSIGASYEQYF.

The chain combines TRBV3-1 (or the pseudogene TRBV3-2) with TRBJ1-1; D gene uncertain. Germline V CDR1 and CDR2: LGHDT, YNNKEL (reference sequence). This CDR3 contains 13 residues. V was cut by 3 bases and J by 1 base, with 6 bases left in between. CDR3 sequence reads: CASSQGANTEAFF. The CDR3 DNA sequence: TGTGCCAGCAGCCAGGGCGCGAACACTGAAGCTTTCTTT.

The sample holds one count of this clone. This chain connects TRBV19 to TRBJ1-4, with 7 bases aligning to TRBD1. Germline CDR1 LNHDA, CDR2 SQIVND (reference sequence). The CDR3 has 17 amino acids. Trimming cost V 3 bases and J 0 bases; bases outside gene matches: 7. The CDR3 here is CASSIGSGGSTNEKLFF. CDR3 coding DNA: TGTGCCAGTAGTATCGGGTCAGGGGGATCAACTAATGAAAAACTGTTTTTT.